This note documents a single T cell receptor (beta chain) sequence. Its antigen is unknown. CDR1 GTSNPN and CDR2 SVGIG come from the germline V gene (reference sequence). The CDR3 runs to 13 residues. Trimming stripped 1 base from V and 2 bases from J, with 6 bases between. This sample was included in a study of T cell responses to AZD1222 COVID-19 vaccine. Pooling was applied to second doses at about 4 or about 12 weeks. General study findings and limits: Spike-specific TCR depth and breadth grew after two AZD1222 doses. Spike was spanned by vaccine-associated CD4 TCRs, which were dominant at 160-218 and 743-854. A mostly white British donor set with more females was recruited, and clonal diversity was possibly underestimated.

Assay used: immunoSEQ multiplex PCR; TCRdb lists only in-frame clones, some missing. The sample holds tens of thousands of clones, 65% to 85% seen once. This chain links TRBV30 with TRBJ1-3; no reliable D call. This sequence was found in an adult who received the AZD1222 COVID-19 vaccine. The sequencing used peripheral blood, collected 28 days after the second AZD1222 dose. In nucleotides, the CDR3 is TGTGCCTGGAGTGGCCTCACTGGAAACACCATATATTTT. It translates to CAWSGLTGNTIYF.